What follows are 26 T cell receptor beta chains derived from one specimen sequenced in a study of blood T cell repertoires in COVID-19. Only in-frame clones appear in the TCRdb table, and some are missing; sequencing was by immunoSEQ multiplex PCR. The sample shows approximately 130,000 clones, about 80% of them seen only once. The sequenced material came from peripheral blood. These receptors were obtained from a human donor in a cohort sampled during active COVID-19.

The genes are TRBV5-4 and TRBJ1-2; maybe TRBD1 (5 bases). The CDR3 is 16 amino acids. Per germline, CDR1 SGHNT and CDR2 YYREEE (reference sequence). V dropped 1 base and J dropped 4 bases, with 17 bases sitting between them. The CDR3 DNA reads TGTGCCAGCAGCTTGAAAGGGGAGGGGATGGGCTATGGCTACACCTTC. Its translation: CASSLKGEGMGYGYTF.

This sequence joins TRBV7-6 and TRBJ2-3; 12 nucleotides match TRBD2. This CDR3 contains 16 residues. The V segment lost 5 bases and the J segment 6 bases; nucleotides outside the gene matches: 9. Germline assignment: CDR1 SGHVS and CDR2 FNYEAQ. Written as DNA, the CDR3 is TGTGCCAGCAGCCCGCGACTAGCGGGAGTCGGGGATACGCAGTATTTT. This translates into CASSPRLAGVGDTQYF.

V usage is TRBV30 and J usage is TRBJ1-6; 11 bases map to TRBD1. The CDR3 length is 14 residues. Germline V CDR1 and CDR2: GTSNPN, SVGIG (reference sequence). The J segment lost 8 bases and the V segment lost 4 bases, leaving 4 bases of the junction unmatched. The DNA of the CDR3 is TGTGCCTGGACCTCGGGACAGGGGGATTCACCCCTCCACTTT. Residues: CAWTSGQGDSPLHF.

Only one count was recorded for this clone. The chain combines TRBV6-2 or TRBV6-3 with TRBJ2-2; 12 nucleotides line up with TRBD2. Looked up from germline, CDR1 is MNHEY and CDR2 is SVGEGT. The junction had 6 bases not matched to a gene; V was cut back by 2 bases and J by 2 bases. CDR3 size: 18 residues. CDR3 DNA: TGTGCCAGCAGTTACCACCTAGCGGGAGGGAGAAACACCGGGGAGCTGTTTTTT. Amino acids: CASSYHLAGGRNTGELFF.

The V gene is TRBV10-3, the J gene TRBJ2-3; a possible D gene is TRBD2 (6 bases). CDR1 is ENHRY, CDR2 SYGVKD, per germline. The CDR3 runs 15 residues. Deletions cut 5 bases from V and 5 bases from J, with 17 bases between. CDR3 DNA sequence: TGTGCCATCAGTAAGGACGGGATCGGGGGAGATACGCAGTATTTT. As protein: CAISKDGIGGDTQYF.

The table lists this clone with a few counts. The genes are TRBV9 and TRBJ2-3; D is possibly TRBD2 (6 bases). Germline V gene data show CDR1 as SGDLS and CDR2 as YYNGEE. The CDR3 length is 15 residues. V dropped 2 bases and J dropped 2 bases, with 12 bases sitting between them. CDR3 in amino acids: CASSVSSVATDTQYF. CDR3 DNA sequence: TGTGCCAGCAGCGTTTCTAGCGTGGCCACAGATACGCAGTATTTT.

The chain uses TRBV10-2 and TRBJ2-7, with 13 nucleotides matching TRBD2. Germline CDR1 is WSHSY and CDR2 is SAAADI. The CDR3 runs to 15 residues. V was clipped by 4 bases and J by 4 bases; unmatched bases: 4. The CDR3 reads CASSGGLAGTYEQYF. CDR3 sequence (DNA): TGCGCCAGCAGTGGGGGACTAGCGGGGACATACGAGCAGTACTTC.

The chain has TRBV28 and TRBJ1-4, with a tentative D call TRBD1 (5 bases). Germline-derived CDR1 and CDR2 are MDHEN and SYDVKM. CDR3 length: 12 amino acids. Between the trimmed V and J ends, which lost 9 bases and 8 bases, there was a span of 13 bases. CDR3 nucleotides: TGTGCCAGTCACGGGGGAAAGGAAAAACTGTTTTTT. Translated: CASHGGKEKLFF.

The V and J genes are TRBV28 and TRBJ2-5; D is perhaps TRBD2 (6 bases). The CDR3 is 16 amino acids. Trimming removed 6 bases at V and 4 bases at J, with 21 bases between. Germline V gives CDR1 MDHEN, CDR2 SYDVKM. The CDR3 protein is CASSPPRMGRRETQYF. The CDR3 DNA follows: TGTGCCAGCAGCCCCCCCAGAATGGGGAGGCGAGAGACCCAGTACTTC.

The V and J genes are TRBV5-6 and TRBJ1-6; 7 nucleotides agree with TRBD1. The V gene's germline CDR1 is SGHDT and CDR2 YYEEEE. V shed 4 bases, J shed 14 bases, and the junction held 12 bases outside the gene matches. This CDR3 region has 14 residues. Here the CDR3 DNA reads TGTGCCAGCAGCCTGCCGGGACAGCCTTGGGCCCTCCACTTT. Translating gives CASSLPGQPWALHF. Full variable domain (rest looked up from reference TRBV5-6 and TRBJ1-6): DAGVTQSPTHLIKTRGQQVTLRCSPKSGHDTVSWYQQALGQGPQFIFQYYEEEERQRGNFPDRFSGHQFPNYSSELNVNALLLGDSALYLCASSLPGQPWALHFGNGTRLTVT.

The V call is TRBV3-1 (or the pseudogene TRBV3-2), the J call TRBJ2-7; D might be TRBD2 (5 bases). The CDR3 loop spans 13 amino acids. V was pared by 3 bases and J by 3 bases, with 9 bases between. From germline, CDR1 is LGHDT and CDR2 YNNKEL (reference sequence). In DNA, the CDR3 is TGTGCCAGCAGCCACCGGGGTCGCTACGAGCAGTACTTC. Encoded protein: CASSHRGRYEQYF.

The chain combines TRBV28 with TRBJ2-3; 15 bases are shared with TRBD2. The CDR3 has 19 amino acids. V was pared by 4 bases and J by 5 bases, with 13 bases of the junction left unmatched. CDR1 is MDHEN, CDR2 SYDVKM, per germline. CDR3 nucleotide sequence: TGTGCCAGCAGTTCCGGGACTAGCGGGAGGCTTCCGGATAGAGATACGCAGTATTTT. Protein product: CASSSGTSGRLPDRDTQYF. Filled out from reference TRBV28 and TRBJ2-3, the complete variable domain reads DVKVTQSSRYLVKRTGEKVFLECVQDMDHENMFWYRQDPGLGLRLIYFSYDVKMKEKGDIPEGYSVSREKKERFSLILESASTNQTSMYLCASSSGTSGRLPDRDTQYFGPGTRLTVL.

The chain combines TRBV25-1 with TRBJ2-1; 9 bases are a match to TRBD2. Trimming at V came to 0 bases and at J to 1 base, leaving 4 bases not matched to a gene. Germline-derived CDR1 and CDR2 are MGHDK and SYGVNS. The CDR3 loop spans 17 amino acids. The CDR3 protein is CASSEYTTSGSYNEQFF. The CDR3 nucleotides read TGTGCCAGCAGTGAATACACGACTAGCGGATCCTACAATGAGCAGTTCTTC. Full variable domain (missing parts from reference TRBV25-1 and TRBJ2-1): EADIYQTPRYLVIGTGKKITLECSQTMGHDKMYWYQQDPGMELHLIHYSYGVNSTEKGDLSSESTVSRIRTEHFPLTLESARPSHTSQYLCASSEYTTSGSYNEQFFGPGTRLTVL.

The rearrangement uses TRBV10-3 and TRBJ2-3; no clear D. V lost 2 bases to trimming and J lost 4 bases, with 4 bases between them. CDR1 is ENHRY, CDR2 SYGVKD, per germline. The CDR3 is made up of 12 amino acids. The CDR3 protein is CAISEGADTQYF. The CDR3 nucleotides are TGTGCCATCAGTGAGGGAGCAGATACGCAGTATTTT.

The chain is built from TRBV19 and TRBJ2-5; 7 nucleotides align to TRBD2. V gave up 4 bases and J gave up 2 bases; unmatched junction bases: 4. The germline V gene has CDR1 LNHDA and CDR2 SQIVND (reference sequence). The CDR3 is made up of 14 amino acids. CDR3: CASSKGLRQETQYF. The CDR3, as DNA: TGTGCCAGTAGTAAGGGACTAAGACAAGAGACCCAGTACTTC.

The chain carries TRBV6-2 or TRBV6-3 and TRBJ1-5; D might be TRBD1 (6 bases). Germline V gene lookup returns CDR1 MNHEY and CDR2 SVGEGT. Trimming took 4 bases from V and 1 from J, leaving 14 bases between them. This CDR3 contains 16 residues. The CDR3 DNA is TGTGCCAGCAGTTCAAACAGGGATGGGAGCAATCAGCCCCAGCATTTT. This translates into CASSSNRDGSNQPQHF.

The chain is built from TRBV5-5 and TRBJ2-7; D is perhaps TRBD1 (6 bases). Germline-derived CDR1 and CDR2 are SGHKS and YYEKEE (reference sequence). V shed 2 bases and J shed 6 bases, with 21 bases lying between them. The CDR3 runs to 16 residues. This chain's CDR3 is CASSFNPDRRASEQYF. The DNA for the CDR3 is TGTGCCAGCAGCTTCAACCCCGACAGGCGAGCCAGCGAGCAGTACTTC.

The V call is TRBV5-1, the J call TRBJ2-3, with 9 positions matching TRBD1. The length of the CDR3 is 15 residues. The germline CDR1 and CDR2 sequences are SGHRS and YFSETQ. J was trimmed by 3 bases and V by 1 base; bases with no gene match: 3. In DNA, the CDR3 is TGCGCCAGCAGCTTGCTAGGACAGGGGACAGATACGCAGTATTTT. It is translated as CASSLLGQGTDTQYF.

V gene TRBV18 combines with J gene TRBJ2-1, with 8 bases fitting TRBD2. The V gene end was trimmed by 6 bases and the J gene end by 7 bases; junction bases not matched to a gene: 11. Germline loops: CDR1 KGHSH, CDR2 LQKENI. CDR3 length: 15 amino acids. As DNA, the CDR3 is TGTGCCAGCTCGCTAACTAGCGGCGTGGGGAATGAGCAGTTCTTC. Translation: CASSLTSGVGNEQFF.

For the CDR3, the DNA is TGTGCCAGCAGCCAAAGCGGGGGCGCAGGCTACACCTTC. Translation: CASSQSGGAGYTF. The rearrangement joins TRBV5-4 to TRBJ1-2; D is perhaps TRBD1 (6 bases). The CDR3 contains 13 residues. Germline lookup yields CDR1 SGHNT and CDR2 YYREEE (reference sequence). V was clipped by 4 bases and J by 8 bases, with 15 bases between them.

The chain recombines TRBV6-5 with TRBJ2-5; 7 nucleotides agree with TRBD2. The CDR3 has 15 residues. The V gene end was trimmed by 0 bases and the J gene end by 2 bases; junction bases not matched to a gene: 3. Per the germline V gene, CDR1 is MNHEY and CDR2 is SVGAGI. CDR3: CASSYSWGGQETQYF. CDR3 DNA sequence: TGTGCCAGCAGTTACTCGTGGGGGGGGCAAGAGACCCAGTACTTC.

The gene calls are TRBV18 and TRBJ1-4; 8 positions match TRBD1. The CDR3 is 18 residues long. Germline lookup yields CDR1 KGHSH and CDR2 LQKENI. Germline trimming cut 3 bases from V and 3 bases from J; bases unmatched to any gene: 12. CDR3 in DNA: TGTGCCAGCTCACCTAACAACCCGAGGACAGGGCCTAATGAAAAACTGTTTTTT. Translated: CASSPNNPRTGPNEKLFF.

V usage is TRBV7-8 and J usage is TRBJ1-4, with a possible D match to TRBD1 (6 bases). The length of the CDR3 is 14 residues. Trimming shortened V by 4 bases and J by 5 bases, and 11 bases separated the two germline ends. CDR1 SGHVS and CDR2 FQNEAQ come from the germline V gene. The CDR3 nucleotides are TGTGCCAGCAGCTCCTGGGGGCCCAATGAAAAACTGTTTTTT. Its translation is CASSSWGPNEKLFF.

This chain links TRBV6-5 with TRBJ1-5; a possible D gene is TRBD1 (5 bases). The V end was cut by 10 bases, the J end by 2 bases, with 15 bases between. CDR1 and CDR2 from the germline V gene are MNHEY and SVGAGI. The CDR3 is made up of 14 amino acids. The DNA of the CDR3 is TGTGCCACCTCACCGGCGGGGGGCAATCAGCCCCAGCATTTT. It codes for CATSPAGGNQPQHF.

The chain uses TRBV7-2 and TRBJ2-7; D is perhaps TRBD2 (5 bases). With 4 bases removed from V and 4 bases from J, the gap between germline ends came to 11 bases. Germline CDR1 SGHTA, CDR2 FQGNSA. The length of the CDR3 is 13 residues. DNA of the CDR3: TGTGCCAGCAGCTCCGGCCGGAGGTACGAGCAGTACTTC. Its translation: CASSSGRRYEQYF.

A few counts support this clone. The CDR3 region is CASRGTSGQETQYF. CDR3 sequence (DNA): TGTGCCAGCAGAGGGACTAGCGGCCAAGAGACCCAGTACTTC. This sequence joins TRBV28 and TRBJ2-5; 11 bases are shared with TRBD2. Germline lookup yields CDR1 MDHEN and CDR2 SYDVKM. This CDR3 contains 14 residues. V was pared by 6 bases and J by 1 base, with 1 base of the junction left unmatched.